A single sample is the source of the 14 T cell receptor beta chains below, sequenced in a study of cytomegalovirus exposure and HLA in healthy donors. The PCR was carried out with 60 Vbeta primers and 13 Jbeta primers. Only in-frame clones appear in the TCRdb table, and some are missing; sequencing was by immunoSEQ multiplex PCR. The repertoire holds around 80,000 clones, with approximately 78% as singletons. Sequenced input: PBMCs. Receptor source: a middle-aged man in good health and CMV-seronegative.

The J gene is TRBJ2-7, the V gene TRBV6-6; D remains ambiguous. The CDR3 has 13 residues. CDR1 and CDR2 (germline): MNHNY, SVGAGI (reference sequence). V lost 6 bases and J 3 bases, leaving 12 bases between the germline ends. The CDR3 DNA reads TGTGCCAGCAGCCACAATACCATCTACGAGCAGTACTTC. Translation: CASSHNTIYEQYF.

This chain uses TRBV7-2 with TRBJ2-5, with TRBD2 as a possible D gene (6 bases). Trimming removed 4 bases from V and 2 bases from J, with 23 bases in between. CDR1 SGHTA and CDR2 FQGNSA come from the germline V gene. The CDR3 is made up of 18 amino acids. CDR3 bases: TGTGCCAGCAGCTCCCCCGGCCGGGGGTGGGGTACGCAAGAGACCCAGTACTTC. Amino acid sequence: CASSSPGRGWGTQETQYF.

The chain combines TRBV4-1 with TRBJ2-7; no clear D gene. The length of the CDR3 is 14 residues. Looked up from germline, CDR1 is MGHRA and CDR2 is YSYEKL. V was trimmed by 4 bases and J by 3 bases, leaving 13 bases between them. This chain's CDR3 is CASSPTLKYYEQYF. The CDR3 coding sequence is TGCGCCAGCAGCCCAACATTAAAGTACTACGAGCAGTACTTC.

The table lists this clone with a few counts. This chain links TRBV13 with TRBJ1-2; 7 bases are shared with TRBD1. J was trimmed by 8 bases and V by 5 bases; bases with no gene match: 8. This CDR3 comprises 13 residues. The germline gives CDR1 PRHDT, CDR2 FYEKMQ (reference sequence). For the CDR3, the DNA is TGTGCCAGCAGCCTTGACAGGGTTAAGGGCTACACCTTC. Encoded protein: CASSLDRVKGYTF.

In its sample, this clone was seen once. The chain links TRBV30 to TRBJ1-1; possibly TRBD1 for D (5 bases). The CDR3 spans 13 residues. Germline V lookup: CDR1 GTSNPN, CDR2 SVGIG (reference sequence). V was trimmed by 0 bases and J by 3 bases, leaving 8 bases between them. Here the CDR3 reads CAWSVGGDTEAFF. The CDR3 coding sequence is TGTGCCTGGAGTGTGGGGGGGGACACTGAAGCTTTCTTT.

The chain combines TRBV14 with TRBJ2-5; D is perhaps TRBD1 (6 bases). Trimming took 5 bases from V and 2 from J, leaving 12 bases between them. The CDR3 is 14 residues long. Germline V CDR1 and CDR2: SGHDN, FVKESK. Here the CDR3 DNA reads TGTGCCAGCAGCGTCCGGGACATACAAGAGACCCAGTACTTC. Protein product: CASSVRDIQETQYF.

The chain uses TRBV4-1 and TRBJ2-1, with D possibly matching TRBD1 (6 bases). The germline V and J ends were trimmed by 0 bases and 1 base, with 10 bases remaining between them. Germline-derived CDR1 and CDR2 are MGHRA and YSYEKL. This CDR3 is built from 16 residues. CDR3 DNA sequence: TGCGCCAGCAGCCAAGATCCAGGGGTGTCCTACAATGAGCAGTTCTTC. Protein sequence: CASSQDPGVSYNEQFF.

This clone was seen just once. The chain joins TRBV28 to TRBJ1-5; TRBD1 matches 10 bases. The CDR3 loop spans 16 amino acids. The V gene's germline CDR1 is MDHEN and CDR2 SYDVKM. Losses at the gene ends were 3 bases for V and 3 bases for J; bases not matched to a gene: 5. The CDR3 DNA is TGTGCCAGCAGTTTTCGGGACAGGGGCTCCAATCAGCCCCAGCATTTT. Protein product: CASSFRDRGSNQPQHF.

V usage is TRBV28 and J usage is TRBJ2-3; TRBD1 is a possible D gene (6 bases). V was clipped by 5 bases and J by 0 bases, with 18 bases between them. This CDR3 spans 17 amino acids. The V gene's germline CDR1 is MDHEN and CDR2 SYDVKM. DNA for the CDR3: TGTGCCAGCAGTCCCCCAGACAGGCCTTCTAGCACAGATACGCAGTATTTT. Its translation: CASSPPDRPSSTDTQYF.

This clone appeared once. The chain carries TRBV30 and TRBJ2-7; perhaps TRBD1 as D (5 bases). Per the germline V gene, CDR1 is GTSNPN and CDR2 is SVGIG (reference sequence). CDR3 length: 12 amino acids. Deletions cut 4 bases from V and 5 bases from J, with 12 bases between. Here the CDR3 reads CAWNQGGNEQYF. DNA of the CDR3: TGTGCCTGGAATCAGGGTGGGAACGAGCAGTACTTC. The full variable domain, in which reference TRBV30 and TRBJ2-7 provide the parts outside the CDR3, is SQTIHQWPATLVQPVGSPLSLECTVEGTSNPNLYWYRQAAGRGLQLLFYSVGIGQISSEVPQNLSASRPQDRQFILSSKKLLLSDSGFYLCAWNQGGNEQYFGPGTRLTVT.

The chain is built from TRBV29-1 and TRBJ1-1; D uncertain. The V gene lost 2 bases and the J gene lost 5 bases, with 15 bases spanning the gap. The length of the CDR3 is 14 residues. CDR1 is SQVTM, CDR2 ANQGSEA, per germline. CDR3 in amino acids: CSVERHLTGTEAFF. The DNA for the CDR3 is TGCAGCGTTGAACGGCACCTCACGGGTACTGAAGCTTTCTTT.

V is TRBV7-9 and J is TRBJ1-1; D not resolved. The V gene lost 5 bases and the J gene lost 1 base, with 8 bases spanning the gap. CDR1 and CDR2 (germline): SEHNR, FQNEAQ (reference sequence). This CDR3 has 13 amino acids. CDR3 coding DNA: TGTGCCAGCAGCCCTGTATGGAACACTGAAGCTTTCTTT. As protein: CASSPVWNTEAFF.

The genes are TRBV19 and TRBJ2-7, with 12 positions matching TRBD1. The CDR3 totals 15 residues. Per germline, CDR1 LNHDA and CDR2 SQIVND (reference sequence). With V trimmed by 5 bases and J by 1 base, 3 bases remained unmatched. DNA for the CDR3: TGTGCCAGTAGTCAGGGACAGGGGGCGTCCTACGAGCAGTACTTC. It translates to CASSQGQGASYEQYF.

The chain joins TRBV5-1 to TRBJ2-2; no definite D call. CDR3 length: 14 amino acids. In germline, CDR1 is SGHRS, CDR2 YFSETQ. The V and J ends lost 0 bases and 0 bases respectively, with 3 bases between them. The CDR3 sequence is CASSLASNTGELFF. The CDR3 bases are TGCGCCAGCAGCTTGGCCTCGAACACCGGGGAGCTGTTTTTT.